These T cell receptor beta chains were read from a single sample in a study of OX40 agonist ivuxolimab in advanced cancers. Measured with immunoSEQ multiplex PCR; TCRdb has only the in-frame clones, and not every one. Altogether approximately 94,000 clones are present, around nine tenths being singletons, with the ten largest covering approximately 0.16%. The sequences come from CD4+ or CD8+ T cells sorted from blood, collected in a trial of the OX40 agonist ivuxolimab. All receptors derive from an adult with an advanced solid tumor such as melanoma, head and neck, liver or kidney cancer. Both conserved end residues are part of each CDR3. The listing skips clone size in some rows; elsewhere it reads once, few, many or a size class.

abundance	v_gene	CDR3aa
NA	TRBV19	CASSIAGPTDTQYF
NA	TRBV29-1	CSVARTVNTGELFF
NA	TRBV5-4	CASSPTGRVEQYF
NA	TRBV11-2	CASSPFGTANQPQHF
once	TRBV6-1	CASRPQRTSYNEQFF
NA	TRBV19	CASSPQRGVLTPLHF
NA	TRBV20-1	CTGLLKETQYF
NA	TRBV6-1	CASRMDRVRDTQYF
once	TRBV7-9	CASSLVGSTGANVLTF
NA	TRBV18	CASSLQQRLETQYF
NA	TRBV7-8	CASSLGGAMNTEAFF
NA	TRBV5-4	CASEAGSNTGELFF
NA	TRBV2	CACKPGTGSTDTQYF
NA	TRBV5-1	CASSRTGSGANVLTF
NA	TRBV27	CASRRGTPSNQPQHF
NA	TRBV5-1	CASSLDGIGNQPQHF
few	TRBV2	CASSHDGNQPQHF
NA	TRBV2	CASSEALLGPGGYTF
NA	TRBV19	CASSIDLLGTGELFF
NA	TRBV7-9	CASSPETGGREKLFF
NA	TRBV5-1	CASSRSQGPGYGYTF
NA	TRBV7-9	CASSFPGGSTDTQYF
NA	TRBV21-1	CASLLAGGPTDTQYF
NA	TRBV27	CASSGTQALKLFF
NA	TRBV30	CAGGPVAEQYF
NA	TRBV27	CASSLRAPSTGGYTEAFF
NA	TRBV5-1	CASSFSGDYNSPLHF
NA	TRBV5-5	CASGLGLSSEQYF
NA	TRBV10-2	CASRLARGPNTGELFF
NA	TRBV29-1	CSVRDSGAMNTEAFF
NA	TRBV9	CASSVVGGNGDTQYF
once	TRBV5-1	CASSLSGGHYNEQFF
NA	TRBV19	CASSIHPRGRNQPQHF
NA	TRBV19	CASSIEIRGVGQPQHF
NA	TRBV5-1	CASSPGTGTYEQYF
NA	TRBV7-9	CASSLSDVDGQPQHF
NA	TRBV7-8	CASSQNRGLNQPQHF
few	TRBV7-9	CASSSDRSGYGYTF
NA	TRBV5-4	CASGLWPETQYF
NA	TRBV9	CASSPYETGELFF
NA	TRBV5-1	CASSKSSGNTIYF
NA	TRBV19	CASRSRGSSGNTIYF
NA	TRBV2	CASSESGRQDTQYF
NA	TRBV29-1	CSVGGFAGVQQYF
NA	TRBV6-1	CASSETDRRNQPQHF
once	TRBV5-6	CASSLGEDGSPLHF